This T cell receptor beta chain was captured by sequencing in a study of blood T cell repertoires in COVID-19. Study-level information: The analysed material was cDNA or gDNA that came from T cells, B-cell-depleted T cells, or PBMCs.

Only in-frame clones appear in the TCRdb table, and some are missing; sequencing was by immunoSEQ multiplex PCR. The sample has approximately 330,000 clones, approximately 86% seen once; the top ten hold roughly 9.9%. A Seattle source enrolled patients during active infection and followed them longitudinally. This clone appeared once. The source of this sequence is a man younger than 45 with COVID-19, enrolled during active disease. The sequencing sample was made of peripheral blood.

Here the CDR3 DNA reads TGTGCCAGCTCACCACCGATGACAGGGACTCGCTACGAGCAGTACTTC. It is translated as CASSPPMTGTRYEQYF. This rearrangement joins TRBV18 to TRBJ2-7; possible D gene TRBD1, 7 bases. V lost 0 bases, J lost 3 bases, and 15 bases lay in between. The CDR3 sequence is 16 residues long. CDR1 is KGHSH, CDR2 LQKENI, per germline.